This T cell receptor beta chain comes out of a study of blood T cell repertoires in COVID-19 (dated by TCRdb to 2018 to 2021). With regard to the full study: Samples from collaborators originated in the United States, Italy and Spain and spanned both the acute and convalescent phases of COVID-19. The samples were drawn from the first 160 participants of the ongoing ImmuneRACE study and from 1,200 or so subjects provided by 6 global collaborators. The repertoires were made available in a free public database intended to serve as a resource for research on the immune response to SARS-CoV-2. The material from the prospective study consisted of cDNA or gDNA derived from T cells, B-cell-depleted T cells, or PBMCs. The sample metadata nearly always contained a de-identified subject ID, COVID-19 status, age in years and sex. Deeply sampled blood TCRbeta repertoires from subjects exposed to, actively infected with, or recovered from COVID-19 were included in the dataset. Where available, HLA class I and class II types were obtained from metadata supplied by the sample provider rather than from assay-based typing. Study-wide conclusions, independent of this receptor: Clinical and demographic metadata were provided uncurated, with the amount varying by source and participant.

As for this clone: Its antigen is currently not known. No much larger clone exists at a distance of one base, and base qualities are not known.

The germline V gene yields SGHNT for CDR1 and YENEEA for CDR2. The CDR3 measures 14 amino acids from cysteine to phenylalanine. This entry keeps only the CDR3 DNA: 42 bases, framed from base 1. V and J lose 6 bases and 0 bases, and a span of 11 bases separates them. Enrolling through a virtual design, the prospective study's participants ranged in age from roughly 18 to 95 years and lived across approximately 25 United States geographic areas. Cohort assignment in the prospective study relied on participant-reported clinical history from a screening survey and a study questionnaire. Exposed participants had been in contact with someone with a PCR-confirmed or clinician-diagnosed COVID-19 case within 2 weeks of study entry. Each participant in the prospective study had whole blood, serum and a nasopharyngeal or oropharyngeal swab collected by mobile phlebotomists. Additional blood draws and questionnaires over an approximately two-month period could optionally be provided by prospective study participants. Prospective study blood samples were shipped either frozen or at room temperature before DNA extraction.

TCRbeta CDR3 regions were amplified from genomic DNA using the immunoSEQ Assay, a bias-controlled multiplex PCR. The original methods were these. Nucleated cell counts per sample were estimated from amplification of reference gene primers within the assay. To quantify the absolute abundance of each unique TCRbeta CDR3 rearrangement, sequence reads were collapsed and filtered. For each sample, productive Simpson clonality was calculated as the square root of Simpson's diversity index over productive rearrangements. As stored in TCRdb, this immuneACCESS dataset retains in-frame rearrangements with V and J assigned. A fraction of the clones does not appear; measured against another copy, unresolved V genes explain less than half of the discrepancy, and the remainder lacks a known reason. The DNA was the basis for D and trimming; V, J and clone size are from that table. The sample contains 150,000 or so clones, around 87% of them found a single time. Of the sample, roughly 4% is held by the ten largest clones.

The clonotype originates from a woman between 40 and 55 years old who had been exposed to COVID-19. The specimen was PBMCs or T cells enriched from blood (not recorded which). This chain joins TRBV11-3 to TRBJ1-1; the D gene lacks a confident call. At the DNA level, the sequence is TGTGCCAGCAGATCGACACCAGTGAACACTGAAGCTTTCTTT. The encoded protein is CASRSTPVNTEAFF.